Following are 24 T cell receptor beta chains from one sample sequenced in a study of human CD4 T cells and Enterobacteriaceae. The memory gate held CD4+ cells that were not CD45RA+CCR7+CD95- naive cells, over 95% pure. TCRdb's table, derived via immunoSEQ multiplex PCR, lists solely in-frame clones and lacks some. The sample lists about 27,000 clones; more than 80% were seen once. The sequencing input was memory CD4+ T cells from blood. These receptors were collected from a human donor in good health.

This chain links TRBV6-5 with TRBJ2-2; the D is unclear. CDR1 and CDR2 (germline): MNHEY, SVGAGI. V was pared by 6 bases and J by 6 bases, with 14 bases between. CDR3 length: 14 residues. CDR3 in amino acids: CASRIQEVPGELFF. The CDR3 DNA is TGTGCCAGCAGGATCCAAGAAGTTCCCGGGGAGCTGTTTTTT.

The gene calls are TRBV5-1 and TRBJ2-7, with 10 bases lining up with TRBD1. CDR3 length: 15 amino acids. CDR1 and CDR2 (germline): SGHRS, YFSETQ. J gave up 3 bases and V 0 bases, and 3 bases lay outside the gene matches. This CDR3 reads CASSLVRDRGYEQYF. The CDR3 DNA sequence: TGCGCCAGCAGCTTGGTCCGGGACAGGGGCTACGAGCAGTACTTC. The complete variable domain, with remaining parts taken from reference TRBV5-1 and TRBJ2-7, reads KAGVTQTPRYLIKTRGQQVTLSCSPISGHRSVSWYQQTPGQGLQFLFEYFSETQRNKGNFPGRFSGRQFSNSRSEMNVSTLELGDSALYLCASSLVRDRGYEQYFGPGTRLTVT.

This clone was counted a single time. The V and J genes are TRBV4-2 and TRBJ2-3, with a tentative D call TRBD2 (6 bases). Germline V CDR1 and CDR2: LGHNA, YNFKEQ. The length of the CDR3 is 16 residues. V lost 0 bases to trimming and J lost 3 bases, with 13 bases between them. CDR3 bases: TGTGCCAGCAGCCAAGATCGAGCTAGCGTTACAGATACGCAGTATTTT. Its protein product is CASSQDRASVTDTQYF.

This clone was observed a single time. The rearrangement joins TRBV4-1 to TRBJ2-7; 11 bases are a match to TRBD2. This CDR3 is built from 15 residues. The trim removed 5 bases at V and 3 bases at J, leaving 6 bases unmatched. The germline V gene has CDR1 MGHRA and CDR2 YSYEKL. This chain's CDR3 is CASSIGTSGDYEQYF. CDR3 nucleotides: TGCGCCAGCAGCATCGGGACTAGCGGAGACTACGAGCAGTACTTC.

The chain combines TRBV28 with TRBJ1-2; 7 bases are a match to TRBD1. Germline V lookup: CDR1 MDHEN, CDR2 SYDVKM. CDR3 size: 12 residues. Unmatched junction bases numbered 6, after V lost 8 bases and J lost 6 bases. The CDR3 region is CASEGARDGYTF. The CDR3 DNA follows: TGTGCCAGCGAGGGGGCGCGGGATGGCTACACCTTC.

The genes are TRBV5-4 and TRBJ2-5, with a possible D match to TRBD2 (6 bases). V lost 5 bases, J lost 1 base, and 15 bases lay in between. The CDR3 has 15 residues. Germline CDR1 and CDR2: SGHNT and YYREEE (reference sequence). The CDR3 coding sequence is TGTGCCAGCAGGCCTACACTAGCTTCCCAAGAGACCCAGTACTTC. Its translation is CASRPTLASQETQYF. The full variable domain, completed using reference TRBV5-4 and TRBJ2-5, is ETGVTQSPTHLIKTRGQQVTLRCSSQSGHNTVSWYQQALGQGPQFIFQYYREEENGRGNFPPRFSGLQFPNYSSELNVNALELDDSALYLCASRPTLASQETQYFGPGTRLLVL.

This clone was seen just once. V gene TRBV5-1 combines with J gene TRBJ2-1; possible D gene TRBD2, 5 bases. V lost 0 bases, J lost 2 bases, and 12 bases lay in between. Germline assignment: CDR1 SGHRS and CDR2 YFSETQ. The CDR3 has 16 residues. The CDR3 loop reads CASSLDVGVTYNEQFF. For the CDR3, the DNA is TGCGCCAGCAGCTTGGACGTCGGGGTAACCTACAATGAGCAGTTCTTC.

The chain joins TRBV10-2 to TRBJ2-1; 14 bases match TRBD2. There are 17 residues in the CDR3. Germline V CDR1 and CDR2: WSHSY, SAAADI. V was clipped by 0 bases and J by 8 bases; unmatched bases: 6. The CDR3 region is CASSESMGLAGADEQFF. The CDR3 DNA reads as TGCGCCAGCAGTGAGTCGATGGGACTAGCGGGAGCAGATGAGCAGTTCTTC.

The V call is TRBV6-5, the J call TRBJ1-5; D is ambiguous. The CDR3 loop spans 15 amino acids. Germline V gives CDR1 MNHEY, CDR2 SVGAGI. The germline V and J ends were trimmed by 6 bases and 2 bases, with 14 bases remaining between them. CDR3 DNA sequence: TGTGCCAGCAGGCAAGACCTCGCGGGCAATCAGCCCCAGCATTTT. It encodes CASRQDLAGNQPQHF.

This clone came up once. The chain uses TRBV16 and TRBJ1-5; 7 bases line up with TRBD1. The CDR3 has 16 residues. The V gene's germline CDR1 is KGHSY and CDR2 FQNENV. Trimming at V came to 4 bases and at J to 4 bases, leaving 10 bases not matched to a gene. The CDR3: CASSPLVTGPNQPQHF. The CDR3 DNA sequence: TGTGCCAGCAGCCCCCTTGTGACAGGGCCAAATCAGCCCCAGCATTTT.

The chain employs TRBV6-5 and TRBJ1-1; 8 bases line up with TRBD1. This CDR3 is built from 13 residues. The V and J ends lost 2 bases and 10 bases, in that order; junction bases with no gene match: 6. Germline loops: CDR1 MNHEY, CDR2 SVGAGI. CDR3 nucleotides: TGTGCCAGCAGTTACAGGTTTGGGACAGGAGCTTTCTTT. Translating it yields CASSYRFGTGAFF.

This clone appeared a few times. The V call is TRBV4-1, the J call TRBJ2-1, with D perhaps TRBD2 (5 bases). The germline V and J ends were trimmed by 3 bases and 6 bases, with 12 bases remaining between them. Germline V gene data show CDR1 as MGHRA and CDR2 as YSYEKL. The CDR3 spans 14 residues. The chain's CDR3 is CASSQQQEGNEQFF. The DNA for the CDR3 is TGCGCCAGCAGCCAGCAGCAAGAGGGCAATGAGCAGTTCTTC.

V gene TRBV5-6 combines with J gene TRBJ2-7; TRBD2 agrees at 8 bases. The V gene end was trimmed by 4 bases and the J gene end by 6 bases; junction bases not matched to a gene: 21. Germline-derived CDR1 and CDR2 are SGHDT and YYEEEE. The CDR3 contains 18 residues. CDR3 amino acids: CASSPSGSGLRLATEQYF. In nucleotides, the CDR3 is TGTGCCAGCAGCCCCTCCGGGAGCGGATTGCGACTAGCGACCGAGCAGTACTTC.

The CDR3: CASSPSPRTGAGANVLTF. The CDR3 region has the DNA TGTGCCAGCAGCCCGAGCCCTAGGACAGGGGCTGGGGCCAACGTCCTGACTTTC. The chain recombines TRBV7-6 with TRBJ2-6; 9 nucleotides match TRBD1. CDR3 size: 18 residues. Germline V gene lookup returns CDR1 SGHVS and CDR2 FNYEAQ. Trimming at V came to 5 bases and at J to 2 bases, leaving 10 bases not matched to a gene.

The chain uses TRBV10-1 and TRBJ2-2; tentatively, D is TRBD1 (5 bases). The CDR3 covers 13 residues. The germline CDR1 and CDR2 sequences are WNHNN and SYGVQD (reference sequence). Deletions cut 6 bases from V and 8 bases from J, with 13 bases between. Written as DNA, the CDR3 is TGCGCCAGCAGGGCCGATAACAGGGGGGAGCTGTTTTTT. Its protein is CASRADNRGELFF.

The V call is TRBV28, the J call TRBJ2-4, with 9 bases lining up with TRBD1. Trimming took 5 bases from V and 3 from J; bases not matched to a gene: 2. Germline V CDR1 and CDR2: MDHEN, SYDVKM. The CDR3 totals 14 residues. The DNA of the CDR3 is TGTGCCAGCAGTGGGACAGGGCGCAAAAACATTCAGTACTTC. Protein sequence: CASSGTGRKNIQYF.

The CDR3 bases are TGTGCCAGCAGCTATAGTGCCGGCGGGGAGCTGTTTTTT. It specifies CASSYSAGGELFF. The chain has TRBV14 and TRBJ2-2; D is unresolved. Germline V gives CDR1 SGHDN, CDR2 FVKESK. The CDR3 loop spans 13 amino acids. Trimming pared 5 bases from V and 7 bases from J, leaving 11 bases between. Variable domain in full (rest from reference TRBV14 and TRBJ2-2): EAGVTQFPSHSVIEKGQTVTLRCDPISGHDNLYWYRRVMGKEIKFLLHFVKESKQDESGMPNNRFLAERTGGTYSTLKVQPAELEDSGVYFCASSYSAGGELFFGEGSRLTVL.

This rearrangement joins TRBV14 to TRBJ1-3, with 12 nucleotides matching TRBD1. CDR1 and CDR2 from the germline V gene are SGHDN and FVKESK. The J segment lost 4 bases and the V segment lost 3 bases, leaving 7 bases of the junction unmatched. This CDR3 is 17 amino acids long. CDR3 protein: CASSHGTGGRAGNTIYF. In DNA, the CDR3 is TGTGCCAGCAGCCACGGGACAGGGGGCAGAGCCGGAAACACCATATATTTT.

The CDR3 DNA follows: TGTGCCAGCAGCTCCCTGACAGGGATGGGGAACGAGCAGTACTTC. Protein product: CASSSLTGMGNEQYF. The rearrangement uses TRBV7-9 and TRBJ2-7, with 7 bases identical to TRBD1. V was clipped by 4 bases and J by 5 bases; unmatched bases: 11. CDR1 and CDR2 (germline): SEHNR, FQNEAQ (reference sequence). This CDR3 region has 15 residues.

This clone occurred once. The genes are TRBV6-5 and TRBJ2-7, with TRBD2 identical over 9 bases. This CDR3 contains 15 residues. V was clipped by 2 bases and J by 3 bases; unmatched bases: 5. The germline V gene has CDR1 MNHEY and CDR2 SVGAGI. CDR3 amino acids: CASSYRGSGSYEQYF. DNA of the CDR3: TGTGCCAGCAGTTACCGGGGTAGCGGGAGCTACGAGCAGTACTTC.

On this clone itself: Within the sample, other DNA sequences also encode this same CDR3. V is TRBV20-1 and J is TRBJ1-1; D is possibly TRBD1 (6 bases). Germline-derived CDR1 and CDR2 are DFQATT and SNEGSKA (reference sequence). V lost 3 bases and J 10 bases, leaving 9 bases between the germline ends. There are 10 residues in the CDR3. CDR3 sequence: CSAREGGAFF. The CDR3 DNA reads TGCAGTGCTAGGGAAGGGGGAGCTTTCTTT.

V usage is TRBV10-3 and J usage is TRBJ2-1, with unresolved D. Trimming took off 4 bases at V and 8 bases at J, with 15 bases between the two ends. Germline V CDR1 and CDR2: ENHRY, SYGVKD. The CDR3 contains 14 residues. The CDR3 sequence: CAISVTDPRDEQFF. The CDR3 DNA follows: TGTGCCATCAGTGTCACCGACCCTCGGGATGAGCAGTTCTTC.

The chain joins TRBV28 to TRBJ1-6; a possible D gene is TRBD1 (5 bases). CDR3 size: 13 residues. Germline V gives CDR1 MDHEN, CDR2 SYDVKM. Trimming took off 10 bases at V and 4 bases at J, with 11 bases between the two ends. The CDR3: CAIGAGYNSPLHF. In DNA, the CDR3 is TGTGCCATCGGGGCAGGGTATAATTCACCCCTCCACTTT.

The rearrangement uses TRBV5-6 and TRBJ2-5; unclear D gene. There are 11 residues in the CDR3. Per germline, CDR1 SGHDT and CDR2 YYEEEE. With 2 bases removed from V and 4 bases from J, the gap between germline ends came to 3 bases. This CDR3 is CASSFRETQYF. Written as DNA, the CDR3 is TGTGCCAGCAGCTTTAGAGAGACCCAGTACTTC. Complete variable domain (other parts from reference TRBV5-6 and TRBJ2-5): DAGVTQSPTHLIKTRGQQVTLRCSPKSGHDTVSWYQQALGQGPQFIFQYYEEEERQRGNFPDRFSGHQFPNYSSELNVNALLLGDSALYLCASSFRETQYFGPGTRLLVL.